This T cell receptor beta chain emerged from a study of blood T cell repertoires in COVID-19 (dated by TCRdb to between 2020 and 2021). Concerning the study at large: Collaborator samples came from the United States, Italy and Spain and covered acute and convalescent phases of COVID-19. The material from the prospective study consisted of cDNA or gDNA derived from T cells, B-cell-depleted T cells, or PBMCs. Where HLA class I and class II types were available, the types were taken from metadata supplied by the sample provider, not from assay-based typing. The repertoires were made available in a free public database intended to serve as a resource for research on the immune response to SARS-CoV-2. Samples came from the ongoing ImmuneRACE study (first 160 participants) plus 1,254 subjects from 6 global collaborators. The dataset comprised deeply sampled blood TCRbeta repertoires from subjects exposed to, actively infected with, or recovered from COVID-19. A de-identified subject ID, COVID-19 status, age in years and sex were almost always included in the sample metadata. Results the study describes overall, beyond this receptor: Clinical and demographic metadata were provided uncurated, with the amount varying by source and participant.

In regard to this clone: There is no known antigen for this receptor. Base qualities are missing; no much larger clone stands one base away.

The CDR3 starts with the cysteine, ends with the phenylalanine, and has 14 residues. The kept DNA is CDR3 alone, 42 bases in frame from the first base. Germline trimming: 5 bases from V, 1 base from J; junction bases outside gene matches: 4. The germline V gene (reference sequence) sets CDR1 to PRHDT and CDR2 to FYEKMQ. The collaborating institutions used their own protocols to collect whole blood in K2EDTA tubes. For TCRbeta analysis, collaborator samples were shipped as frozen whole blood, as isolated PBMCs, or as DNA extracted from either sample type. TCRbeta CDR3 regions were amplified from genomic DNA by means of the immunoSEQ Assay, a bias-controlled multiplex PCR. Processing in the source paper ran as follows. The number of nucleated cells in each sample was estimated by amplification of reference gene primers within the assay. Sequence reads were collapsed and filtered to measure the absolute abundance of every unique TCRbeta CDR3 rearrangement. Productive Simpson clonality was computed per sample as the square root of Simpson's diversity index over productive rearrangements. Here the immuneACCESS table is served through TCRdb, limited to in-frame sequences with V and J called. Missing clones are a known gap in these copies; in checked studies unresolved V genes cover under half, and the rest lacks a known reason. That table gives V, J and clone size, and the DNA gave D and trimming. Here the sample has some 700,000 clones; about 87% occur a single time. The ten largest clones take up approximately 0.25% of the sample.

The rearranged chain carries TRBV13 and TRBJ1-1; TRBD1 matches 7 bases in the middle. The sequenced sample consisted of peripheral blood. The clonotype comes from a woman in her late teens or twenties with acute or convalescent COVID-19. In nucleotide form, the sequence is TGTGCCAGCAGCGGGTACAGGGGGAACACTGAAGCTTTCTTT. Its amino acids are CASSGYRGNTEAFF. With the rest looked up from the reference TRBV13 and TRBJ1-1 genes rather than sequenced, the full variable domain is AAGVIQSPRHLIKEKRETATLKCYPIPRHDTVYWYQQGPGQDPQFLISFYEKMQSDKGSIPDRFSAQQFSDYHSELNMSSLELGDSALYFCASSGYRGNTEAFFGQGTRLTVV.